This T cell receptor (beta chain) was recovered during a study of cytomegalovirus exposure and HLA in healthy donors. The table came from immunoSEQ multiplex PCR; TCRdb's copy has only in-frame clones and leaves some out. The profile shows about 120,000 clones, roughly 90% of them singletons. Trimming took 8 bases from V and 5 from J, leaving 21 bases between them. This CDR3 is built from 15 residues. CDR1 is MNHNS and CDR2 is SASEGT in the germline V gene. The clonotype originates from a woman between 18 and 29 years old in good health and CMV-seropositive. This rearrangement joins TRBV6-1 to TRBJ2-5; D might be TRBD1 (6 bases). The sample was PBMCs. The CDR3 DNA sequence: TGTGCCAGCTCGGCAGGGGCCCATCCGCGGGAGACCCAGTACTTC. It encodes CASSAGAHPRETQYF.